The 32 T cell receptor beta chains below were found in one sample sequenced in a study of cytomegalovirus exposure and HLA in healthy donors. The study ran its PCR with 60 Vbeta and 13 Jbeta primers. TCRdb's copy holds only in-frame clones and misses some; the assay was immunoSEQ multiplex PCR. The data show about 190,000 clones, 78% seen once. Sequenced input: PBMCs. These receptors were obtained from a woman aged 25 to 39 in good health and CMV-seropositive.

This CDR3 reads CASSLEGGIPDTQYF. In DNA form, the CDR3 reads TGCGCCAGCAGCTTGGAAGGCGGGATCCCAGATACGCAGTATTTT. The V and J genes are TRBV5-1 and TRBJ2-3; weak D call: TRBD2 (6 bases). CDR3 length: 15 residues. V lost 0 bases and J 4 bases, leaving 12 bases between the germline ends. Germline V gene lookup returns CDR1 SGHRS and CDR2 YFSETQ.

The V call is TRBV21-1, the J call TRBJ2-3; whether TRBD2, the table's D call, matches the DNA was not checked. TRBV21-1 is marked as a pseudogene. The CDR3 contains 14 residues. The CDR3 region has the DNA TGTGCCAGCAGCCCGAGCCGGGGCACAGATACGCAGTATTTT. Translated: CASSPSRGTDTQYF.

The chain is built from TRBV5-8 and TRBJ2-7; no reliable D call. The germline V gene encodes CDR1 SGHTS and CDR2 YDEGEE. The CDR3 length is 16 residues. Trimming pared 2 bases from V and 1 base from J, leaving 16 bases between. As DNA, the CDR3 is TGTGCCAGCAGCTTAGACTCCGACGATCTATCCTACGAGCAGTACTTC. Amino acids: CASSLDSDDLSYEQYF.

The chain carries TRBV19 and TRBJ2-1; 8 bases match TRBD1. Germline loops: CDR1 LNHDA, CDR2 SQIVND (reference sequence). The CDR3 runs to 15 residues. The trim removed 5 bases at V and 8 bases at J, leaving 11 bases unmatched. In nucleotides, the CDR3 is TGTGCCAGTAGTGTAGGACAGGGATATGGCGATGAGCAGTTCTTC. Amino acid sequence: CASSVGQGYGDEQFF.

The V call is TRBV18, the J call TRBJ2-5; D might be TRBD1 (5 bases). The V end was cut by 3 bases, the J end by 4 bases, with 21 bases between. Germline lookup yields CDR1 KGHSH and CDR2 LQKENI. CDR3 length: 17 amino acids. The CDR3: CASSPRKAGFNPETQYF. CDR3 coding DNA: TGTGCCAGCTCACCGAGGAAAGCAGGGTTTAATCCAGAGACCCAGTACTTC.

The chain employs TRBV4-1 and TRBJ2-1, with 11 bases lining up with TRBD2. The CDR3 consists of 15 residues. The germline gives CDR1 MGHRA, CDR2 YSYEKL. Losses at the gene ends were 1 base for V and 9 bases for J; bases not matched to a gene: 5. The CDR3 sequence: CASSQVGSGRGEQFF. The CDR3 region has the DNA TGCGCCAGCAGCCAAGTTGGTAGCGGGAGGGGTGAGCAGTTCTTC.

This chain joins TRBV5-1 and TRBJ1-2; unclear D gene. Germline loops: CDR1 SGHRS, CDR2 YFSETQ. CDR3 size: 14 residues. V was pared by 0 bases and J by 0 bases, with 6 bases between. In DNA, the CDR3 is TGCGCCAGCAGCTTGGCCCCCTCTAACTATGGCTACACCTTC. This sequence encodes CASSLAPSNYGYTF.

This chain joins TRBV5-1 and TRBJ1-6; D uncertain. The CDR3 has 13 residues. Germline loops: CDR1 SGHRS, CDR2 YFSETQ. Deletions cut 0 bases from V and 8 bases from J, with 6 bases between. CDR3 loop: CASSLVTDSPLHF. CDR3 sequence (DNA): TGCGCCAGCAGCTTGGTTACGGATTCACCCCTCCACTTT.

The CDR3 DNA follows: TGTGCCAGCAGTTTGGACAGAACTTACGAGCAGTACTTC. This encodes CASSLDRTYEQYF. The gene calls are TRBV28 and TRBJ2-7, with D perhaps TRBD1 (6 bases). Germline-derived CDR1 and CDR2 are MDHEN and SYDVKM. The CDR3 extends over 13 amino acids. The ends were cut back, 3 bases at V and 4 bases at J, with 10 bases in the middle. Based on the CDR3 plus reference TRBV28 and TRBJ2-7, the full variable domain is DVKVTQSSRYLVKRTGEKVFLECVQDMDHENMFWYRQDPGLGLRLIYFSYDVKMKEKGDIPEGYSVSREKKERFSLILESASTNQTSMYLCASSLDRTYEQYFGPGTRLTVT.

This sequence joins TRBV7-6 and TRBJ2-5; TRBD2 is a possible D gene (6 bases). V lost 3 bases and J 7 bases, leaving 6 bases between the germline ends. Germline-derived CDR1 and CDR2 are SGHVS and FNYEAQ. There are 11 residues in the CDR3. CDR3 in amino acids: CASSLGGTQYF. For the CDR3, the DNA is TGTGCCAGCAGCTTGGGGGGGACCCAGTACTTC.

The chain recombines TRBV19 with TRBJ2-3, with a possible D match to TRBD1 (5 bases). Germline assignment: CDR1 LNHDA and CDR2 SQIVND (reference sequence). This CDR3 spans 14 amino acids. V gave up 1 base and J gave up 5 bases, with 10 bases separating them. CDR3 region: CASSIGGSQDTQYF. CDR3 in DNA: TGTGCCAGTAGTATAGGGGGCTCACAAGATACGCAGTATTTT.

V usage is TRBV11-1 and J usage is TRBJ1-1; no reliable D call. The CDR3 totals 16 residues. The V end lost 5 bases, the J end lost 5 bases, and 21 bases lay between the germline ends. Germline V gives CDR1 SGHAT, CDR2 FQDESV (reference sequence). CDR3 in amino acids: CASSQRTTSLGTEAFF. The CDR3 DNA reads TGTGCCAGCAGCCAGCGGACCACAAGCCTGGGGACTGAAGCTTTCTTT. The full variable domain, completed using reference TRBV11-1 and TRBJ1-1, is EAEVAQSPRYKITEKSQAVAFWCDPISGHATLYWYRQILGQGPELLVQFQDESVVDDSQLPKDRFSAERLKGVDSTLKIQPAELGDSAMYLCASSQRTTSLGTEAFFGQGTRLTVV.

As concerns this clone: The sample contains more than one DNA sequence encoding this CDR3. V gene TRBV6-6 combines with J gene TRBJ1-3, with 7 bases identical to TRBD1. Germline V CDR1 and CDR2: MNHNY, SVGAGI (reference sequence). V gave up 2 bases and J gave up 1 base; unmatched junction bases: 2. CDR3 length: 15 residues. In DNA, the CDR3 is TGTGCCAGCAGTTACCCGACAGGGTCTGGAAACACCATATATTTT. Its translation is CASSYPTGSGNTIYF.

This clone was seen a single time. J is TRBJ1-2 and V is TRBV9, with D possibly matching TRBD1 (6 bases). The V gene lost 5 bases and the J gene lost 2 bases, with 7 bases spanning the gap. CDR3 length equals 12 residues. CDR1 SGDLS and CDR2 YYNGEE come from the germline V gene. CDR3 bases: TGTGCCAGCAGTACAGGGAACTATGGCTACACCTTC. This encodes CASSTGNYGYTF.

CDR3 in amino acids: CASSRQGYNEQFF. CDR3 nucleotides: TGTGCCAGCAGCCGACAGGGGTACAATGAGCAGTTCTTC. The chain joins TRBV11-1 to TRBJ2-1; 8 positions match TRBD1. CDR3 length equals 13 residues. After removal of 5 bases from V and 4 bases from J, the junction contained 1 base not matched to a gene. Germline CDR1 and CDR2: SGHAT and FQDESV (reference sequence).

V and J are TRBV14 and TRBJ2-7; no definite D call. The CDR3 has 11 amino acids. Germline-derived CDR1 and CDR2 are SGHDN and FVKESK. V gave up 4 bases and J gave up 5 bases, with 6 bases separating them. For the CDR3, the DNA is TGTGCCAGCAGCCTAACGGACGAGCAGTACTTC. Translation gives CASSLTDEQYF. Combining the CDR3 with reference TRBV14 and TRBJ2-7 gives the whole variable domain EAGVTQFPSHSVIEKGQTVTLRCDPISGHDNLYWYRRVMGKEIKFLLHFVKESKQDESGMPNNRFLAERTGGTYSTLKVQPAELEDSGVYFCASSLTDEQYFGPGTRLTVT.

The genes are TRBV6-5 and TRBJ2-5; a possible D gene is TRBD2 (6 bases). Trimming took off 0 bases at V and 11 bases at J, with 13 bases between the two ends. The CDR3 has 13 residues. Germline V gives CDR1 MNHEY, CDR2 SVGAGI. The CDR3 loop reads CASSYSGVREQYF. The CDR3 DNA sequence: TGTGCCAGCAGTTACTCGGGGGTCCGGGAGCAGTACTTC.

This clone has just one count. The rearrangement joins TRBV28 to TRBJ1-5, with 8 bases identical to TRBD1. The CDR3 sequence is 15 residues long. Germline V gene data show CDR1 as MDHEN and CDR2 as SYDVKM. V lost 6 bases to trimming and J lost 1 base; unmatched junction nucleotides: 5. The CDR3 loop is CASRPQGASNQPQHF. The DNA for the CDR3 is TGTGCCAGCAGACCCCAGGGGGCGAGCAATCAGCCCCAGCATTTT.

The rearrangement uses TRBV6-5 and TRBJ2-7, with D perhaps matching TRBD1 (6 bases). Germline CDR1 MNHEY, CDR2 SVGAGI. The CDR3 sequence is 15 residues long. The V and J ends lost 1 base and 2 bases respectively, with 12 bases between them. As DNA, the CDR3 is TGTGCCAGCAGTTACTTTTCACAGGGAACCTACGAGCAGTACTTC. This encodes CASSYFSQGTYEQYF.

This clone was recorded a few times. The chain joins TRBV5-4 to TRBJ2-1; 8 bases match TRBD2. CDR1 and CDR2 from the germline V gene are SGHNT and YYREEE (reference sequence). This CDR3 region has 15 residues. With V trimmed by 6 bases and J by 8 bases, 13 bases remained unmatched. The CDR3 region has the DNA TGTGCCAGCACCCTGAGAATTAGCGGGGACCATGAGCAGTTCTTC. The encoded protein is CASTLRISGDHEQFF.

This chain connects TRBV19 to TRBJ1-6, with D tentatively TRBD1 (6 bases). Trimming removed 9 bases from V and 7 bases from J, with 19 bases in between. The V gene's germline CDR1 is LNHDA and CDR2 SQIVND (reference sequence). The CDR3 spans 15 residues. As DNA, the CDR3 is TGTGCCAGAGCCTTTCTACAGGGTCCAAATTCACCCCTCCACTTT. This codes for CARAFLQGPNSPLHF.

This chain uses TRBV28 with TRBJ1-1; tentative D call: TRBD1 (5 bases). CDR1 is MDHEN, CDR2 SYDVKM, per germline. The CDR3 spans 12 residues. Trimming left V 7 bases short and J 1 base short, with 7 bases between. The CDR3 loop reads CASTDRNTEAFF. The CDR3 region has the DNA TGTGCCAGCACCGACAGGAACACTGAAGCTTTCTTT.

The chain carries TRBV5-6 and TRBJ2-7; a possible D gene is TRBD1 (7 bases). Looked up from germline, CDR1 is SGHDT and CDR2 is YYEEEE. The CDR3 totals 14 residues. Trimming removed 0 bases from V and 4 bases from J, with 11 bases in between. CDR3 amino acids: CASSLGGDRYEQYF. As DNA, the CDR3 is TGTGCCAGCAGCTTGGGGGGGGACAGATACGAGCAGTACTTC.

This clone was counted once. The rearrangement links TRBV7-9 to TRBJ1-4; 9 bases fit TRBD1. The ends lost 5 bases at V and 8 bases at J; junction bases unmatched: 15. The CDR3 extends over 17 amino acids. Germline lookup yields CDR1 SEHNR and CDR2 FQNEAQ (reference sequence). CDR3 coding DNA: TGTGCCAGCAGCCTTCGTGGGGGACAGGGCAAGGAGGAAAAACTGTTTTTT. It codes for CASSLRGGQGKEEKLFF.

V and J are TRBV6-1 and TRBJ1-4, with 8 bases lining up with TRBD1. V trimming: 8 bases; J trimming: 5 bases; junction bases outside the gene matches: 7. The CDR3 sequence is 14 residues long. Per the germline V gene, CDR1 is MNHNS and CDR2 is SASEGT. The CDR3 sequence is CASRGRGRNEKLFF. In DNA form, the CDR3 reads TGTGCCAGCCGAGGCAGGGGGCGAAATGAAAAACTGTTTTTT.

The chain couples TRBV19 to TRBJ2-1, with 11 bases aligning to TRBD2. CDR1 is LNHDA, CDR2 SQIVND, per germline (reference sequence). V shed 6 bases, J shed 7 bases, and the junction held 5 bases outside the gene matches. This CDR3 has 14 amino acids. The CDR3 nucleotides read TGTGCCAGTAGCCTTAGCGGGGGGGCGAATGAGCAGTTCTTC. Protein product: CASSLSGGANEQFF.

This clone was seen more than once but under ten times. Here the CDR3 reads CASNLQGLEKLFF. The CDR3 nucleotides are TGTGCCAGCAACTTACAGGGCCTGGAAAAACTGTTTTTT. V and J are TRBV6-1 and TRBJ1-4, with D perhaps TRBD1 (6 bases). The germline V gene encodes CDR1 MNHNS and CDR2 SASEGT. This CDR3 region has 13 residues. Trimming stripped 7 bases from V and 8 bases from J, with 14 bases between.

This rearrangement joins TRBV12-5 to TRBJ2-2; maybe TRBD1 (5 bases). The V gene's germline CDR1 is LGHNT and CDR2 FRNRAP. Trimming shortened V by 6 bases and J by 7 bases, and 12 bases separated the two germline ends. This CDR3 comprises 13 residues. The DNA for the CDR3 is TGTGCTAGTGGGGCCGGACATAGCGGGGAGCTGTTTTTT. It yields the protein CASGAGHSGELFF.

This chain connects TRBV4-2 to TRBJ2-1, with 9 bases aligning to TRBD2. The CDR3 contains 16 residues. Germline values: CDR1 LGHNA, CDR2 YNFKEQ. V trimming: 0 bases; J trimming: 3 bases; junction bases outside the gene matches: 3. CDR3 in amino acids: CASSQELLAGYNEQFF. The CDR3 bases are TGTGCCAGCAGCCAAGAGCTACTAGCGGGCTACAATGAGCAGTTCTTC.

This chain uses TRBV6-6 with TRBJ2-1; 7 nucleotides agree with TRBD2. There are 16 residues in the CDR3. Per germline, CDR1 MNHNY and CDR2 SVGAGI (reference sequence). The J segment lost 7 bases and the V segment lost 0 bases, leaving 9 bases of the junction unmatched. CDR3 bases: TGTGCCAGCAGTTACTCGATGGGGGGGAGTGGGAATGAGCAGTTCTTC. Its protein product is CASSYSMGGSGNEQFF.

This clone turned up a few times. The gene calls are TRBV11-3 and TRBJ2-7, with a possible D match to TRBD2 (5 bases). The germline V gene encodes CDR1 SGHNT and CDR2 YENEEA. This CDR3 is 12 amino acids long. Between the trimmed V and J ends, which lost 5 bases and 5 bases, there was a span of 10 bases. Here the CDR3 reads CASSRRRDEQYF. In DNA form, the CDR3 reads TGTGCCAGCAGCCGTCGGCGGGACGAGCAGTACTTC.

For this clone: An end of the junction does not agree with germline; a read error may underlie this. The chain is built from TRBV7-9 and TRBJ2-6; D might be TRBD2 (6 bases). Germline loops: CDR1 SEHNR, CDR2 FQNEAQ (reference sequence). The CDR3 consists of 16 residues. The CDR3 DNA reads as TGTTCCAGCAGCCGGGACGGGAGCTCTGGGGCCAACGTCCTGACTTTC. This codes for CSSSRDGSSGANVLTF. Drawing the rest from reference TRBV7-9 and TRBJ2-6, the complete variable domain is DTGVSQNPRHKITKRGQNVTFRCDPISEHNRLYWYRQTLGQGPEFLTYFQNEAQLEKSRLLSDRFSAERPKGSFSTLEIQRTEQGDSAMYLCSSSRDGSSGANVLTFGAGSRLTVL.